In this sample, the clone carrying this TCR beta chain turned up a few times. Its antigen is still unknown. This sample was included in a study of tumor-infiltrating lymphocytes in localized non-small cell lung cancer. Study observations and caveats: T-cell fraction did not differ between immunotypes IM1 and IM2. Higher tumor T cell infiltration than in uninvolved lung was supported by TCRbeta sequencing. Different pieces of the same tissue went to different assays, confounding technical variation with intratumor heterogeneity. Only some patients had TCR sequencing, depending on available tissue.

V gave up 0 bases and J gave up 4 bases, with 6 bases separating them. The CDR3 sequence is 13 residues long. Germline CDR1 is ENHRY and CDR2 is SYGVKD. Profiled with immunoSEQ multiplex PCR; TCRdb holds only in-frame clones, not every one. The sample has around 21,000 clones; roughly 80% are singletons. Specimen: lung tumor tissue. The source of this sequence is a human donor with non-small cell lung cancer. The chain joins TRBV10-3 to TRBJ1-2; no clear D. The CDR3 nucleotides are TGTGCCATCAGTGAGTCCGGAGGCTATGGCTACACCTTC. The encoded protein is CAISESGGYGYTF.